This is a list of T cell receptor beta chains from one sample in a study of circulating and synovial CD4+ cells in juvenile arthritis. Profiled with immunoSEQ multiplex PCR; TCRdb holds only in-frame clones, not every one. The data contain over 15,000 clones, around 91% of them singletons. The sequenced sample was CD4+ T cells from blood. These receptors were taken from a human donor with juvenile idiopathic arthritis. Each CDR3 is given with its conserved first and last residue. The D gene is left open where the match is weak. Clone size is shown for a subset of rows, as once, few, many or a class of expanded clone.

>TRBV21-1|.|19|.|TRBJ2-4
TGTGCCAACGTACGAAGGGGGAAGACAGGGGAGAATTCCAAAAACATTCAGTACTTC
CANVRRGKTGENSKNIQYF
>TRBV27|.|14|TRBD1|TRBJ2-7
TGTGCCAGCAGTTTTATGACAGGGCCGAGAATCGAATACTTC
CASSFMTGPRIEYF
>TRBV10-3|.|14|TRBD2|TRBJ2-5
TGTGCCATCAGTGCGGGACTAGCTGAAGAGACCCAGTACTTC
CAISAGLAEETQYF
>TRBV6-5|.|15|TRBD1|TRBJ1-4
TGTGCCAGCAGCTCGACAGGGCATGAGGGGGAAAAACTGTTTTTT
CASSSTGHEGEKLFF
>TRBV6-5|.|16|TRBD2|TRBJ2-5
TGTGCCAGCAGTTACTCGCGGACTAGCGGGGGGTGGCCCCAGTACTTC
CASSYSRTSGGWPQYF
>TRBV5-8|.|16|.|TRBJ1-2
TGTGCCAGCAGTAGACGGAACAGGGAGCTAAACTATGGCTACACCTTC
CASSRRNRELNYGYTF
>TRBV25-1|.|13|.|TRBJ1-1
TGTGCCAGCAAGCGGGATGGCGACACTGAAGCTTTCTTT
CASKRDGDTEAFF
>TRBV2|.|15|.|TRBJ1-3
TGTGCCAGCACCCAAGAGAGGTTCTCTGGAAACACCATATATTTT
CASTQERFSGNTIYF
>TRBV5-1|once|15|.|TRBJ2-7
TGCGCCAGCAGCATTACAGGGATGGTCGGCTACGAGCAGTACTTC
CASSITGMVGYEQYF
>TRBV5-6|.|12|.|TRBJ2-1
TGTGCCAGCAGCGCGGGACTCAATGAGCAGTTCTTC
CASSAGLNEQFF
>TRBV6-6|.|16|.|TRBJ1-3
TGTGCCAGCAGTTACTCAGTTCAGGGCGGTTTGGGCACCATATATTTT
CASSYSVQGGLGTIYF
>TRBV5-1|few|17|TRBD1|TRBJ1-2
TGCGCCAGCAGCCCTTCGTCACTAGGACAGGGTAAAGCTGGCTACACCTTC
CASSPSSLGQGKAGYTF
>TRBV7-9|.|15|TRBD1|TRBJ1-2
TGTGCCAGCAGCTCTCCGGGACAGGGCTATGGTGGCTACACCTTC
CASSSPGQGYGGYTF
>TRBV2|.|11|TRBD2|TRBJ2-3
TGTGCCAGCATGGGGCTAGCGGTGGAGTATTTT
CASMGLAVEYF
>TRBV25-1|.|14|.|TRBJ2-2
TGTGCCAGCTCAAGGGGGGGGAGTGGCGGGGAGCTGTTTTTT
CASSRGGSGGELFF
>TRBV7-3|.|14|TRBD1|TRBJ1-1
TGTGCCAGCAGCTCGCAGGGGGGGAACACTGAAGCTTTCTTT
CASSSQGGNTEAFF
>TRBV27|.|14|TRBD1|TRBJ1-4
TGTGCCAGCAGTCCCAGGGGGCGGGATGAAAAACTGTTTTTT
CASSPRGRDEKLFF